A single sample gave rise to the 27 T cell receptor beta chains below, sequenced in a study of cytomegalovirus exposure and HLA in healthy donors listed by TCRdb under 2017. Library preparation was by the immunoSEQ multiplex PCR assay. For the multiplex PCR, a mixture combining 60 forward primers for TCR Vbeta segments and 13 reverse primers for TCR Jbeta segments was used. TCRdb's version of the immuneACCESS table is confined to in-frame rearrangements and falls short of the full clone set. An unresolved V gene accounts for under half of the shortfall where checked; the remainder is of unknown origin. The sample's own table lists some 72,000 clones. About 0.83% of the sample rests with the top ten. Sequencing used PBMCs. These receptors were obtained from a boy between 10 and 17 years old in good health and CMV-seronegative.

The rearrangement uses TRBV27 and TRBJ1-1; 9 positions match TRBD1. V gave up 0 bases and J gave up 4 bases; unmatched junction bases: 3. Germline loops: CDR1 MNHEY, CDR2 SMNVEV (reference sequence). The length of the CDR3 is 15 residues. CDR3 bases: TGTGCCAGCAGTTTATCGGGACAGGGACCCACTGAAGCTTTCTTT. Translating gives CASSLSGQGPTEAFF.

The chain employs TRBV15 and TRBJ2-3; TRBD1 aligns across 12 bases. Trimming at V came to 0 bases and at J to 2 bases, leaving 6 bases not matched to a gene. This CDR3 spans 18 amino acids. Per germline, CDR1 LNHNV and CDR2 YYDKDF (reference sequence). The CDR3 loop reads CATSRERGDRGLTDTQYF. CDR3 nucleotide sequence: TGTGCCACCAGCAGAGAACGGGGGGACAGGGGGCTCACAGATACGCAGTATTTT.

The chain carries TRBV6-4 and TRBJ1-2, with 8 bases fitting TRBD1. Trimming at V came to 5 bases and at J to 0 bases, leaving 5 bases not matched to a gene. CDR1 and CDR2 from the germline V gene are MRHNA and SNTAGT. This CDR3 contains 15 residues. The CDR3 sequence is CASSQTGEANYGYTF. For the CDR3, the DNA is TGTGCCAGCAGTCAGACAGGGGAGGCTAACTATGGCTACACCTTC.

About this clone itself: A junction boundary mismatches the germline segment, possibly from a read error. The chain recombines TRBV25-1 with TRBJ1-1, with D perhaps matching TRBD1 (5 bases). Germline CDR1 reads MGHDK; CDR2 reads SYGVNS. This CDR3 has 12 residues. CDR3 in amino acids: CASGPMNTEDFF. CDR3 coding DNA: TGTGCTTCAGGGCCCATGAACACTGAAGATTTCTTT.

The chain has TRBV18 and TRBJ1-5, with a possible D match to TRBD1 (6 bases). V was pared by 4 bases and J by 5 bases, with 18 bases between. The CDR3 sequence is 16 residues long. CDR1 and CDR2 from the germline V gene are KGHSH and LQKENI. The CDR3, as DNA: TGTGCCAGCTCACATGGGGGCAATTCTCGGGATCAGCCCCAGCATTTT. Residues: CASSHGGNSRDQPQHF.

The chain recombines TRBV5-4 with TRBJ1-1, with a tentative D call TRBD1 (5 bases). V lost 2 bases to trimming and J lost 4 bases, with 15 bases between them. Germline CDR1 SGHNT, CDR2 YYREEE (reference sequence). This CDR3 region has 15 residues. CDR3 sequence: CASSFGVRVSTEAFF. The CDR3 DNA reads TGTGCCAGCAGCTTTGGGGTCAGGGTTAGCACTGAAGCTTTCTTT. Drawing the rest from reference TRBV5-4 and TRBJ1-1, the complete variable domain is ETGVTQSPTHLIKTRGQQVTLRCSSQSGHNTVSWYQQALGQGPQFIFQYYREEENGRGNFPPRFSGLQFPNYSSELNVNALELDDSALYLCASSFGVRVSTEAFFGQGTRLTVV.

The chain is built from TRBV7-9 and TRBJ1-2; D remains ambiguous. Trimming shortened V by 4 bases and J by 3 bases, and 9 bases separated the two germline ends. The CDR3 has 13 residues. Germline assignment: CDR1 SEHNR and CDR2 FQNEAQ (reference sequence). This CDR3 is CASSSRSDYGYTF. CDR3 bases: TGTGCCAGCAGCTCCCGCAGTGACTATGGCTACACCTTC. The whole variable domain, remainder taken from reference TRBV7-9 and TRBJ1-2, is DTGVSQNPRHKITKRGQNVTFRCDPISEHNRLYWYRQTLGQGPEFLTYFQNEAQLEKSRLLSDRFSAERPKGSFSTLEIQRTEQGDSAMYLCASSSRSDYGYTFGSGTRLTVV.

V and J are TRBV29-1 and TRBJ1-2; no reliable D call. The ends were cut back, 4 bases at V and 1 base at J, with 10 bases in the middle. This CDR3 spans 13 amino acids. Germline CDR1 and CDR2: SQVTM and ANQGSEA. The CDR3 loop is CSVGVRFNYGYTF. DNA of the CDR3: TGCAGCGTTGGTGTCAGATTTAACTATGGCTACACCTTC.

The J gene is TRBJ1-2, the V gene TRBV19; TRBD1 is a possible D gene (5 bases). V was trimmed by 3 bases and J by 2 bases, leaving 13 bases between them. Germline CDR1 reads LNHDA; CDR2 reads SQIVND (reference sequence). This CDR3 spans 15 amino acids. The DNA for the CDR3 is TGTGCCAGTAGTATGATCCCAAAGGGGAACTATGGCTACACCTTC. Amino acid sequence: CASSMIPKGNYGYTF. Looking up the rest from reference TRBV19 and TRBJ1-2 gives the full variable domain: DGGITQSPKYLFRKEGQNVTLSCEQNLNHDAMYWYRQDPGQGLRLIYYSQIVNDFQKGDIAEGYSVSREKKESFPLTVTSAQKNPTAFYLCASSMIPKGNYGYTFGSGTRLTVV.

The chain recombines TRBV15 with TRBJ1-5, with 9 bases fitting TRBD1. CDR1 and CDR2 from the germline V gene are LNHNV and YYDKDF (reference sequence). V lost 3 bases, J lost 9 bases, and 6 bases stayed unmatched. There are 14 residues in the CDR3. Here the CDR3 reads CATSSRDRDGPQHF. CDR3 bases: TGTGCCACCAGCAGCCGGGACAGGGATGGGCCCCAGCATTTT.

V and J are TRBV7-9 and TRBJ2-7, with TRBD2 as a possible D gene (6 bases). Between the trimmed V and J ends, which lost 5 bases and 2 bases, there was a span of 10 bases. This CDR3 comprises 13 residues. Germline CDR1 reads SEHNR; CDR2 reads FQNEAQ (reference sequence). The DNA of the CDR3 is TGTGCCAGCAGCGGCGGGAAGGCCTACGAGCAGTACTTC. It translates to CASSGGKAYEQYF.

The chain links TRBV9 to TRBJ2-2, with a possible D match to TRBD1 (6 bases). V lost 4 bases and J 1 base, leaving 20 bases between the germline ends. CDR1 and CDR2 from the germline V gene are SGDLS and YYNGEE. The CDR3 is 18 residues long. In DNA, the CDR3 is TGTGCCAGCAGCCTACACCCCCAGACAGGAATGAACACCGGGGAGCTGTTTTTT. Translating gives CASSLHPQTGMNTGELFF.

The J gene is TRBJ1-1, the V gene TRBV30; D call uncertain. The germline gives CDR1 GTSNPN, CDR2 SVGIG (reference sequence). The V end lost 4 bases, the J end lost 0 bases, and 6 bases lay between the germline ends. This CDR3 is 12 amino acids long. CDR3 amino acids: CAWTVMNTEAFF. The CDR3 DNA reads TGTGCCTGGACCGTAATGAACACTGAAGCTTTCTTT.

This chain's CDR3 is CASSLRTRHTGELFF. CDR3 in DNA: TGTGCCAGCAGCTTACGGACTAGACACACCGGGGAGCTGTTTTTT. The chain links TRBV9 to TRBJ2-2; 7 bases are a match to TRBD2. V lost 4 bases to trimming and J lost 3 bases; unmatched junction nucleotides: 6. The length of the CDR3 is 15 residues. The germline V gene encodes CDR1 SGDLS and CDR2 YYNGEE.

The J gene is TRBJ2-3, the V gene TRBV5-1, with 8 bases identical to TRBD1. CDR1 is SGHRS, CDR2 YFSETQ, per germline. Trimming at V came to 3 bases and at J to 3 bases, leaving 6 bases not matched to a gene. There are 15 residues in the CDR3. This CDR3 reads CASSSWTGRTDTQYF. Here the CDR3 DNA reads TGCGCCAGCAGCTCGTGGACAGGGAGGACAGATACGCAGTATTTT.

This chain joins TRBV30 and TRBJ1-1; 9 bases are a match to TRBD1. Trimming at V came to 2 bases and at J to 1 base, leaving 8 bases not matched to a gene. Germline CDR1 reads GTSNPN; CDR2 reads SVGIG (reference sequence). This CDR3 is 16 amino acids long. The CDR3: CAWSPQGAAGNTEAFF. The CDR3 nucleotides are TGTGCCTGGAGTCCACAGGGGGCCGCGGGGAACACTGAAGCTTTCTTT. The full variable domain, completed using reference TRBV30 and TRBJ1-1, is SQTIHQWPATLVQPVGSPLSLECTVEGTSNPNLYWYRQAAGRGLQLLFYSVGIGQISSEVPQNLSASRPQDRQFILSSKKLLLSDSGFYLCAWSPQGAAGNTEAFFGQGTRLTVV.

This chain joins TRBV4-1 and TRBJ1-4; D is undetermined. This CDR3 comprises 15 residues. CDR1 is MGHRA, CDR2 YSYEKL, per germline. Trimming took off 4 bases at V and 7 bases at J, with 16 bases between the two ends. CDR3 DNA: TGCGCCAGCAGCCTCCAAACCGGAGTCGGTGAAAAACTGTTTTTT. Translating it yields CASSLQTGVGEKLFF.

The chain links TRBV2 to TRBJ1-1; 7 bases align to TRBD1. Trimming at V came to 10 bases and at J to 1 base, leaving 6 bases not matched to a gene. In germline, CDR1 is SNHLY, CDR2 FYNNEI. This CDR3 is built from 13 residues. The CDR3 DNA reads TGTGCCAACAATAGACAGGGGAACACTGAAGCTTTCTTT. Translating gives CANNRQGNTEAFF. Full variable domain (missing parts from reference TRBV2 and TRBJ1-1): EPEVTQTPSHQVTQMGQEVILRCVPISNHLYFYWYRQILGQKVEFLVSFYNNEISEKSEIFDDQFSVERPDGSNFTLKIRSTKLEDSAMYFCANNRQGNTEAFFGQGTRLTVV.

The chain is built from TRBV27 and TRBJ1-2; 12 bases line up with TRBD1. CDR1 and CDR2 from the germline V gene are MNHEY and SMNVEV (reference sequence). This CDR3 has 15 amino acids. Unmatched junction bases numbered 11, after V lost 7 bases and J lost 8 bases. This CDR3 is CASNPRGQGARGYTF. CDR3 nucleotides: TGTGCCAGCAACCCAAGGGGACAGGGGGCGCGAGGCTACACCTTC.

This rearrangement joins TRBV5-4 to TRBJ1-1; D uncertain. The germline V and J ends were trimmed by 0 bases and 8 bases, with 5 bases remaining between them. The CDR3 extends over 11 amino acids. Germline CDR1 SGHNT, CDR2 YYREEE (reference sequence). In DNA form, the CDR3 reads TGTGCCAGCAGCTTGGGCGGGGAAGCTTTCTTT. Protein product: CASSLGGEAFF.

The rearrangement uses TRBV4-1 and TRBJ1-4; D possibly corresponds to TRBD1 (5 bases). The CDR3 runs 14 residues. V was trimmed by 1 base and J by 4 bases, leaving 7 bases between them. The germline CDR1 and CDR2 sequences are MGHRA and YSYEKL. The chain's CDR3 is CASSQAGHNEKLFF. As DNA, the CDR3 is TGCGCCAGCAGCCAAGCCGGACATAATGAAAAACTGTTTTTT.

The chain couples TRBV5-4 to TRBJ1-4, with TRBD1 matching over 8 bases. The CDR3 runs 14 residues. The germline gives CDR1 SGHNT, CDR2 YYREEE (reference sequence). Trimming took 1 base from V and 6 from J; bases not matched to a gene: 2. This CDR3 is CASSLTGGHEKLFF. The CDR3 DNA sequence: TGTGCCAGCAGCTTGACAGGGGGTCATGAAAAACTGTTTTTT.

The V gene is TRBV2, the J gene TRBJ1-1; TRBD1 might be the D (5 bases). Trimming took off 4 bases at V and 5 bases at J, with 8 bases between the two ends. The germline gives CDR1 SNHLY, CDR2 FYNNEI. This CDR3 is 12 amino acids long. The CDR3 here is CASSGGETEAFF. As DNA, the CDR3 is TGTGCCAGCAGTGGGGGGGAAACTGAAGCTTTCTTT.

V gene TRBV2 combines with J gene TRBJ2-5; D perhaps matches TRBD2 (5 bases). The CDR3 is 15 amino acids. V gave up 0 bases and J gave up 5 bases, with 13 bases separating them. Germline CDR1 and CDR2: SNHLY and FYNNEI. In DNA form, the CDR3 reads TGTGCCAGCAGTGAAGCAGACGGACCGGGGGAGACCCAGTACTTC. This translates into CASSEADGPGETQYF.

The chain recombines TRBV6-1 with TRBJ1-6; D unclear. Germline V gives CDR1 MNHNS, CDR2 SASEGT. The ends were cut back, 2 bases at V and 7 bases at J, with 6 bases in the middle. The CDR3 is 13 amino acids. CDR3 coding DNA: TGTGCCAGCAGTGAAACGGAGAATTCACCCCTCCACTTT. Protein sequence: CASSETENSPLHF.

CDR3 amino acids: CASSLRPSGTHLDEQYF. The CDR3 DNA sequence: TGTGCCAGCAGCCTCCGTCCTAGCGGGACTCACTTGGACGAGCAGTACTTC. The chain recombines TRBV7-9 with TRBJ2-7; 9 positions match TRBD2. With V trimmed by 5 bases and J by 5 bases, 16 bases remained unmatched. Per the germline V gene, CDR1 is SEHNR and CDR2 is FQNEAQ (reference sequence). The CDR3 is made up of 17 amino acids.

The V gene is TRBV25-1, the J gene TRBJ2-5, with D possibly TRBD2 on 5 matching bases. This CDR3 has 13 residues. V was shortened by 1 base and J by 2 bases, with 5 bases between the two germline ends. The germline CDR1 and CDR2 sequences are MGHDK and SYGVNS. Written as DNA, the CDR3 is TGTGCCAGCAGTGAATCGGGGCAAGAGACCCAGTACTTC. The encoded protein is CASSESGQETQYF.